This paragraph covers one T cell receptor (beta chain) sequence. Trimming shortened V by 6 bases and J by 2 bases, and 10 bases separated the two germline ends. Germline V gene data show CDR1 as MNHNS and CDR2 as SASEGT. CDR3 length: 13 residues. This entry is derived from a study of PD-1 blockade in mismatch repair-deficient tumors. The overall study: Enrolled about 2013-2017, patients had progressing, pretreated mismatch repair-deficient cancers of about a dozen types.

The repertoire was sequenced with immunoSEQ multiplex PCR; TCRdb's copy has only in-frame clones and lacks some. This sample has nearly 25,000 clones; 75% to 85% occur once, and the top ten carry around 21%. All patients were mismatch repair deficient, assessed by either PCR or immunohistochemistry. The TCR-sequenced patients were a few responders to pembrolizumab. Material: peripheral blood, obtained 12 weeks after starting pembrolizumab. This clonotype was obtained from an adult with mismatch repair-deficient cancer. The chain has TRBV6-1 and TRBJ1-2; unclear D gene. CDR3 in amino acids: CASRTASNYGYTF. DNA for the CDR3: TGTGCCAGCAGGACGGCTTCAAACTATGGCTACACCTTC.